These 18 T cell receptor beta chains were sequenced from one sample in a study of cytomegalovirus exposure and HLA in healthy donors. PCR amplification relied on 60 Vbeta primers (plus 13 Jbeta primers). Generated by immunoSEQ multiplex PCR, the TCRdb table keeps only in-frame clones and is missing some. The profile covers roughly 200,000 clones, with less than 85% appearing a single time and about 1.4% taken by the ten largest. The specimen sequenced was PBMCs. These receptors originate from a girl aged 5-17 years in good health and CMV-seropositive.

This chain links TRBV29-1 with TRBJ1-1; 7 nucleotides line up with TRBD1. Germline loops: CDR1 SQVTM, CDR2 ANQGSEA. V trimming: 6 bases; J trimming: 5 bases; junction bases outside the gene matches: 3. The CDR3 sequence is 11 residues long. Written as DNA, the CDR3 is TGCAGCGTCGACAGGGTGACTGAAGCTTTCTTT. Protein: CSVDRVTEAFF.

CDR3 region: CASSLDLFPEAFF. In DNA, the CDR3 is TGTGCCAGCAGCTTAGATCTTTTTCCTGAAGCTTTCTTT. The chain combines TRBV11-3 with TRBJ1-1; no clear D. V lost 0 bases and J lost 6, with 8 bases in between. The CDR3 covers 13 residues. Looked up from germline, CDR1 is SGHNT and CDR2 is YENEEA. The full variable domain, its missing parts supplied by reference TRBV11-3 and TRBJ1-1, is EAGVVQSPRYKIIEKKQPVAFWCNPISGHNTLYWYLQNLGQGPELLIRYENEEAVDDSQLPKDRFSAERLKGVDSTLKIQPAELGDSAVYLCASSLDLFPEAFFGQGTRLTVV.

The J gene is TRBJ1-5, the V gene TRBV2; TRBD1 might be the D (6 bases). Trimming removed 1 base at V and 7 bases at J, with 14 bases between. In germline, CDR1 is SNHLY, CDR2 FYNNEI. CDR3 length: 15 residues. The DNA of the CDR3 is TGTGCCAGCAGTGAAGGTGCAGGGGCCTTACAGCCCCAGCATTTT. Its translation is CASSEGAGALQPQHF.

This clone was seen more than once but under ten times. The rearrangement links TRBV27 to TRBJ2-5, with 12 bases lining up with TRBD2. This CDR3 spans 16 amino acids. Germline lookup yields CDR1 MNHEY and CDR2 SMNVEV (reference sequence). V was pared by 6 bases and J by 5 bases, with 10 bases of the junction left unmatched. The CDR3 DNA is TGTGCCAGCAGAGGACTAGCGGGGCCCGTGGGGGAGACCCAGTACTTC. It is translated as CASRGLAGPVGETQYF.

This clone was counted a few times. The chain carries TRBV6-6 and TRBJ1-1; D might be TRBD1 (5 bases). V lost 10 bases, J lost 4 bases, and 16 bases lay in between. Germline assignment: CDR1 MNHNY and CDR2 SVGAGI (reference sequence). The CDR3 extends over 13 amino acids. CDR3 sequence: CAIRDWGGTEAFF. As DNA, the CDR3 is TGTGCCATCAGGGACTGGGGGGGCACTGAAGCTTTCTTT.

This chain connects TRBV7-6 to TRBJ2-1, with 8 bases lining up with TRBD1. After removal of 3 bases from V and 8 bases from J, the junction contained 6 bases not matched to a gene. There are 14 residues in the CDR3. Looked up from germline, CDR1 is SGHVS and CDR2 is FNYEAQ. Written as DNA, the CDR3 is TGTGCCAGCAGCTTTGGGACAGGAGCAGATGAGCAGTTCTTC. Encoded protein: CASSFGTGADEQFF.

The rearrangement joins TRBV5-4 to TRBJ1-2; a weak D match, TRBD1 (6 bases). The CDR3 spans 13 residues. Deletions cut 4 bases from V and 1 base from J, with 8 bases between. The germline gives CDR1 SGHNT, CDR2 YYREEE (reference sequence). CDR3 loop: CASSRGGNYGYTF. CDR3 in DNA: TGTGCCAGCAGCCGAGGGGGTAACTATGGCTACACCTTC.

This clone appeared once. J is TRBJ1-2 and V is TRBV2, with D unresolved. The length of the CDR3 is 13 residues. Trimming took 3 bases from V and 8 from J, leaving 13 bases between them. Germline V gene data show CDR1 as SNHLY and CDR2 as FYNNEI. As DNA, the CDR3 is TGTGCCAGCAGTGAGGGGATGGGGAGCGGCTACACCTTC. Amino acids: CASSEGMGSGYTF.

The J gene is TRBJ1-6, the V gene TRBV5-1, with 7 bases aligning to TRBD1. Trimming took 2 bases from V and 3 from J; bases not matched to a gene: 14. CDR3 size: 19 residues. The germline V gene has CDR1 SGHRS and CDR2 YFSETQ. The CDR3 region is CASSFKLSEGANYNSPLHF. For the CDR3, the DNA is TGCGCCAGCAGCTTCAAGTTGTCAGAGGGGGCGAACTATAATTCACCCCTCCACTTT.

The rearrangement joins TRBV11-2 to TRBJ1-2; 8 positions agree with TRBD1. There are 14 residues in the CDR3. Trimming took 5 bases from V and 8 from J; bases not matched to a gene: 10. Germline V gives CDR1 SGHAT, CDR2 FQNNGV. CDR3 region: CASSRMTGVFGYTF. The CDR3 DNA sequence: TGTGCCAGCAGCCGGATGACAGGGGTTTTCGGCTACACCTTC.

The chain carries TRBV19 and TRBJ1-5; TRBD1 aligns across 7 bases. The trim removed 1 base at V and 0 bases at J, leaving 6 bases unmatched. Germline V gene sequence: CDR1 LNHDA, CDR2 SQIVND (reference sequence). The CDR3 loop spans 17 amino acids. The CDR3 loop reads CASSIGQGYPSNQPQHF. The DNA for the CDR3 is TGTGCCAGTAGTATAGGACAGGGCTACCCTAGCAATCAGCCCCAGCATTTT.

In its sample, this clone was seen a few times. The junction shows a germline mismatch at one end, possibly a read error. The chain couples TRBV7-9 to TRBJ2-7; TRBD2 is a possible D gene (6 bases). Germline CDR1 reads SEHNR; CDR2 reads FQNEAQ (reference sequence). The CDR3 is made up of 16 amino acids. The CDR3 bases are TGTTCCAGCAGCCCGAAACCGGGACTTCAGTCCTACGAGCAGTACTTC. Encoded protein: CSSSPKPGLQSYEQYF.

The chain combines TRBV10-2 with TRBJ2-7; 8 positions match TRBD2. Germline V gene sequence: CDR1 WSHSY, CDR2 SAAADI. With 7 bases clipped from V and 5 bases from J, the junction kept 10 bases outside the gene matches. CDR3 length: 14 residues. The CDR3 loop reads CASTPRWRGDEQYF. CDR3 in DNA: TGCGCCAGCACCCCCCGTTGGCGGGGGGACGAGCAGTACTTC.

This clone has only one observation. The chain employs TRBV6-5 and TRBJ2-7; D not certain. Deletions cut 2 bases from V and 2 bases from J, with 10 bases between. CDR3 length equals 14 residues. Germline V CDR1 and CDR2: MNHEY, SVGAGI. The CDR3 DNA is TGTGCCAGCAGTTACGGCCATTCTCCCTACGAGCAGTACTTC. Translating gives CASSYGHSPYEQYF.

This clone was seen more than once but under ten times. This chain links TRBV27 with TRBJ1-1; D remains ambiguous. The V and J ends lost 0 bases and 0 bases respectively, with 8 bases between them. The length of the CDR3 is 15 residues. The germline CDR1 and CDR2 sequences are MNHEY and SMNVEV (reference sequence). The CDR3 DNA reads TGTGCCAGCAGTTTATCGCGCGCCGTGAACACTGAAGCTTTCTTT. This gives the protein CASSLSRAVNTEAFF.

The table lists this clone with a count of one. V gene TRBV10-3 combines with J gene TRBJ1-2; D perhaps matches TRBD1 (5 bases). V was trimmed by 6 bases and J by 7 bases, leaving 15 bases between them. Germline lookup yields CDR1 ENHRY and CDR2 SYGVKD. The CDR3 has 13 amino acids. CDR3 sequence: CAIRPGVVGGYTF. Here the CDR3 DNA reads TGTGCCATCAGACCGGGGGTGGTCGGTGGCTACACCTTC.

The CDR3 DNA is TGCGCCAGCAGCCCCAATGGCGGATCCTCCTACGAGCAGTACTTC. This gives the protein CASSPNGGSSYEQYF. The gene calls are TRBV4-3 and TRBJ2-7; D unresolved. The V end was cut by 4 bases, the J end by 0 bases, with 13 bases between. Germline loops: CDR1 LGHNA, CDR2 YSLEER. This CDR3 comprises 15 residues.

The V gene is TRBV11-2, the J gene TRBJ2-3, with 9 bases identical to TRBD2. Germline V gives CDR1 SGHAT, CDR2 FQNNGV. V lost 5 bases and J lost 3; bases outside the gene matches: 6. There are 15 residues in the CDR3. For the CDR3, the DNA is TGTGCCAGCAGCCCCCGGGCGGGGGGGACAGATACGCAGTATTTT. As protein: CASSPRAGGTDTQYF.